The 15 T cell receptor beta chains below were found in one sample sequenced in a study of OX40 agonist ivuxolimab in advanced cancers. Method: immunoSEQ multiplex PCR; TCRdb's copy keeps in-frame clones and lacks some. In the table there are under 100,000 clones, under 85% of which are singletons. The material sequenced was CD4+ or CD8+ T cells sorted from blood, taken in a trial of the OX40 agonist ivuxolimab. These receptors all stem from an adult with an advanced solid tumor such as melanoma, head and neck, liver or kidney cancer.

CDR3 nucleotide sequence: TGCAGCGTTGAAGATCAACGAGACAGGGCCTATGGCTACACCTTC. Protein sequence: CSVEDQRDRAYGYTF. The J gene is TRBJ1-2, the V gene TRBV29-1; 7 bases align to TRBD1. J was trimmed by 4 bases and V by 0 bases; bases with no gene match: 8. Germline loops: CDR1 SQVTM, CDR2 ANQGSEA. The CDR3 extends over 15 amino acids.

The rearrangement joins TRBV6-4 to TRBJ1-5; D call uncertain. V lost 3 bases and J lost 0, with 3 bases in between. Germline-derived CDR1 and CDR2 are MRHNA and SNTAGT. The CDR3 extends over 13 amino acids. CDR3 sequence reads: CASSEYSNQPQHF. CDR3 nucleotides: TGTGCCAGCAGTGAGTATAGCAATCAGCCCCAGCATTTT.

The CDR3 sequence: CAYAQGAETQYF. The CDR3 nucleotides read TGTGCCTACGCACAGGGGGCAGAGACCCAGTACTTC. The genes are TRBV30 and TRBJ2-5; 9 bases match TRBD1. Germline-derived CDR1 and CDR2 are GTSNPN and SVGIG (reference sequence). The junction had 4 bases not matched to a gene; V was cut back by 7 bases and J by 4 bases. The CDR3 loop spans 12 amino acids. The full variable domain, with the rest looked up from reference TRBV30 and TRBJ2-5, is SQTIHQWPATLVQPVGSPLSLECTVEGTSNPNLYWYRQAAGRGLQLLFYSVGIGQISSEVPQNLSASRPQDRQFILSSKKLLLSDSGFYLCAYAQGAETQYFGPGTRLLVL.

The chain employs TRBV6-5 and TRBJ2-7; D could derive from TRBD1 or TRBD2 (5 bases each). Germline-derived CDR1 and CDR2 are MNHEY and SVGAGI. V gave up 7 bases and J gave up 2 bases, with 15 bases separating them. CDR3 length: 14 residues. CDR3 in DNA: TGTGCCAGCACCGGGGACGTCCCGCCCTACGAGCAGTACTTC. Translating gives CASTGDVPPYEQYF.

The V and J genes are TRBV25-1 and TRBJ2-5, with TRBD2 matching over 15 bases. The CDR3 runs 15 residues. Trimming at V came to 3 bases and at J to 6 bases, leaving 2 bases not matched to a gene. Germline V lookup: CDR1 MGHDK, CDR2 SYGVNS. The CDR3 sequence: CASSEGLAGGKTQYF. In DNA, the CDR3 is TGTGCCAGCAGTGAGGGACTAGCGGGGGGAAAGACCCAGTACTTC.

The chain couples TRBV5-4 to TRBJ2-6; D remains ambiguous. CDR3 length equals 15 residues. Trimming left V 3 bases short and J 0 bases short, with 7 bases between. CDR1 and CDR2 (germline): SGHNT, YYREEE (reference sequence). This CDR3 reads CASSSDTSGANVLTF. The CDR3 DNA follows: TGTGCCAGCAGCTCCGACACCTCTGGGGCCAACGTCCTGACTTTC.

About this clone: The junction does not match germline at one end; this may be a read error. J is TRBJ1-5 and V is TRBV27; the D is unclear. The CDR3 covers 13 residues. The V gene's germline CDR1 is MNHEY and CDR2 SMNVEV (reference sequence). This CDR3 is CASSFSSTQPQHF. CDR3 bases: TGTGCCAGCAGTTTCTCCAGCACTCAGCCCCAGCATTTT.

The rearrangement uses TRBV28 and TRBJ1-1; 7 nucleotides align to TRBD1. J was trimmed by 10 bases and V by 5 bases; bases with no gene match: 4. CDR1 is MDHEN, CDR2 SYDVKM, per germline. This CDR3 is built from 11 residues. CDR3 nucleotides: TGTGCCAGCAGTCTCAGGGGGAGAGCTTTCTTT. It codes for CASSLRGRAFF.

This chain joins TRBV6-6 and TRBJ2-1, with D hard to call. V was clipped by 6 bases and J by 2 bases, with 14 bases between them. Germline CDR1 reads MNHNY; CDR2 reads SVGAGI (reference sequence). The CDR3 loop spans 15 amino acids. CDR3 protein: CASSLPHGPYNEQFF. The CDR3 bases are TGTGCCAGCAGCCTCCCTCACGGCCCCTACAATGAGCAGTTCTTC.

This clone has a handful of counts. The CDR3 nucleotides read TGTGCCAGCAGCTTGTACTCCCAGGGGAGCTCCTATAATTCACCCCTCCACTTT. It yields the protein CASSLYSQGSSYNSPLHF. The chain recombines TRBV5-6 with TRBJ1-6, with D maybe TRBD1 (6 bases). Germline CDR1 is SGHDT and CDR2 is YYEEEE. This CDR3 has 18 amino acids. V was shortened by 1 base and J by 0 bases, with 14 bases between the two germline ends. Combining the CDR3 with reference TRBV5-6 and TRBJ1-6 gives the whole variable domain DAGVTQSPTHLIKTRGQQVTLRCSPKSGHDTVSWYQQALGQGPQFIFQYYEEEERQRGNFPDRFSGHQFPNYSSELNVNALLLGDSALYLCASSLYSQGSSYNSPLHFGNGTRLTVT.

The chain is built from TRBV9 and TRBJ2-3; no clear D gene. Germline CDR1 and CDR2: SGDLS and YYNGEE. V was trimmed by 4 bases and J by 0 bases, leaving 6 bases between them. The CDR3 is 13 residues long. CDR3 DNA: TGTGCCAGCAGCCCAGCTAGCACAGATACGCAGTATTTT. This encodes CASSPASTDTQYF.

The V and J genes are TRBV6-5 and TRBJ2-1, with D maybe TRBD1 (5 bases). The V gene lost 0 bases and the J gene lost 8 bases, with 8 bases spanning the gap. The germline CDR1 and CDR2 sequences are MNHEY and SVGAGI. The CDR3 length is 13 residues. CDR3 DNA: TGTGCCAGCAGTTACTCTAGGGGCCATGAGCAGTTCTTC. Translated, it gives CASSYSRGHEQFF.

V is TRBV28 and J is TRBJ2-4; the D gene is possibly TRBD2 (6 bases). From germline, CDR1 is MDHEN and CDR2 SYDVKM. The CDR3 loop spans 16 amino acids. V was clipped by 3 bases and J by 5 bases, with 17 bases between them. DNA for the CDR3: TGTGCCAGCAGTTTCGGTAGCGGAGGGAACCAAAACATTCAGTACTTC. This translates into CASSFGSGGNQNIQYF.

The rearrangement joins TRBV6-1 to TRBJ2-5; no reliable D call. Germline assignment: CDR1 MNHNS and CDR2 SASEGT. V gave up 5 bases and J gave up 4 bases, with 8 bases separating them. The CDR3 is made up of 12 amino acids. The CDR3 loop is CASSNPTETQYF. CDR3 in DNA: TGTGCCAGCAGTAACCCGACAGAGACCCAGTACTTC.

This chain uses TRBV7-9 with TRBJ2-1; D is possibly TRBD2 (7 bases). Trimming removed 5 bases from V and 6 bases from J, with 20 bases in between. The CDR3 contains 16 residues. Per germline, CDR1 SEHNR and CDR2 FQNEAQ (reference sequence). DNA of the CDR3: TGTGCCAGCAGCGCCCATGAGGGGGGGATGCGCAATGAGCAGTTCTTC. The encoded protein is CASSAHEGGMRNEQFF.